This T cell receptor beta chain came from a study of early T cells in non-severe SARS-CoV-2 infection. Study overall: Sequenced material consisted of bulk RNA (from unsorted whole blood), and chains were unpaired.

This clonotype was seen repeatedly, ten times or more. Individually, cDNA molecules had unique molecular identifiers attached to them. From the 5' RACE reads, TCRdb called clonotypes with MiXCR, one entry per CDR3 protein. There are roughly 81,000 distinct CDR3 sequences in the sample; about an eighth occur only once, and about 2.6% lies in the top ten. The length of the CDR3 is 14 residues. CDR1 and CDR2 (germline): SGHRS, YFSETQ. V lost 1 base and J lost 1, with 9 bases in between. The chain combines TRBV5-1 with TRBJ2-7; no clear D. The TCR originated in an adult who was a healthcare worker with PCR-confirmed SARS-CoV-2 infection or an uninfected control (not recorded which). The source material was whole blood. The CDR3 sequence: CASSLSAISYEQYF. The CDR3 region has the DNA TGCGCCAGCAGCTTGTCAGCCATTTCCTACGAGCAGTACTTC.